This T cell receptor (beta chain) was identified in a study of T cells in localized non-small cell lung cancer. In regard to this clone: The antigen remains unidentified.

Study-wide results and caveats: Sequencing was restricted to one tumor region; therefore, heterogeneity remains possible.

Trimming shortened V by 8 bases and J by 0 bases, and 8 bases separated the two germline ends. This CDR3 is built from 13 residues. Germline values: CDR1 SNHLY, CDR2 FYNNEI. Sequenced by immunoSEQ multiplex PCR; TCRdb stores in-frame clones only, minus some. Of approximately 30,000 clones in the sample, less than 95% were seen once. The chain employs TRBV2 and TRBJ1-3; D gene uncertain. This TCR was recovered from a female donor older than 55 with stage II lung adenocarcinoma. The sample here was peripheral blood mononuclear cells, taken before any cancer treatment. CDR3 nucleotide sequence: TGTGCCAGCCCTGGGCCCTCTGGAAACACCATATATTTT. It translates to CASPGPSGNTIYF.